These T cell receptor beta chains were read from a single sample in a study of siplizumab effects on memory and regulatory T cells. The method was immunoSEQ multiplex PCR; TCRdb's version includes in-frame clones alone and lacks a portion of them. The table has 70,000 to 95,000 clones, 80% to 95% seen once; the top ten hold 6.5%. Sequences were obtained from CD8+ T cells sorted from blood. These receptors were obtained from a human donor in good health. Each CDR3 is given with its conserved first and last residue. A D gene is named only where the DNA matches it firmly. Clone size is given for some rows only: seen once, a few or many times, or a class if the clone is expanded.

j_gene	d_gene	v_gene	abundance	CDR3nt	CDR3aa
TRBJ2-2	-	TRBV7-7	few	TGTGCTAGCAGCCCGTACAGGGAAACCGGGGAGCTGTTTTTT	CASSPYRETGELFF
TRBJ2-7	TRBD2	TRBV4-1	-	TGCGCCAGCAGCCAAGGGACTAGCGGGGCCTACGAGCAGTACTTC	CASSQGTSGAYEQYF
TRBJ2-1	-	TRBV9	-	TGTGCCAGCAGCGTAGAAGGTAGGACACCATACTACAATGAGCAGTTCTTC	CASSVEGRTPYYNEQFF
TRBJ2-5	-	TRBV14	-	TGTGCCAGCAGCCAAGATGAAAAGTACGAGACCCAGTACTTC	CASSQDEKYETQYF
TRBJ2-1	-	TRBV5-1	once	TGCGCCAGCAGCTTGGACGATTACAATGAGCAGTTCTTC	CASSLDDYNEQFF
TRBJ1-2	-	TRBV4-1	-	TGCGCCAGCAGCCCCACCACCCCAGGGAGCTATGGCTACACCTTC	CASSPTTPGSYGYTF
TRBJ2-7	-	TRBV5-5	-	TGTGCCAGCAGCTCCTACTACGAGCAGTACTTC	CASSSYYEQYF
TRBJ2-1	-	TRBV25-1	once	TGTGCCAGCAGTGGCTACAATGAGCAGTTCTTC	CASSGYNEQFF
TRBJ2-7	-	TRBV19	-	TGTGCCAGTAGTAACCGACAGCGGAGCCCCTACGAGCAGTACTTC	CASSNRQRSPYEQYF
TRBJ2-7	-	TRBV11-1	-	TGTGCCAGCAGCTACGAACAGGGAGCCTACGAGCAGTACTTC	CASSYEQGAYEQYF
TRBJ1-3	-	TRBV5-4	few	TGTGCCAGCAGCCCGGGGAGGGACACCATATATTTT	CASSPGRDTIYF
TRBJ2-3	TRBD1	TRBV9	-	TGTGCCAGCAGCGATTCACGAACTACAGGGGAATTTGGGAATACGCAGTATTTT	CASSDSRTTGEFGNTQYF
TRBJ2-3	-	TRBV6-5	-	TGTGCCAGCAGTACAGGACAGAGCACAGATACGCAGTATTTT	CASSTGQSTDTQYF
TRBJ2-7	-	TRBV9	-	TGTGCCAGCAGCGTCACTGACTCCTACGAGCAGTACTTC	CASSVTDSYEQYF
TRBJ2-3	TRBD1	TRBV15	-	TGTGCCACCAGCAGCTGGACAGGTGGGACAGATACGCAGTATTTT	CATSSWTGGTDTQYF
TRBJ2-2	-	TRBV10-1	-	TGCGCCAGCAGTGACACATACACCGGGGAGCTGTTTTTT	CASSDTYTGELFF
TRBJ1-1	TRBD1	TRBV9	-	TGTGCCAGCAGCAAATACCCTCGACAGGGGGCAGGATTTACTGAAGCTTTCTTT	CASSKYPRQGAGFTEAFF
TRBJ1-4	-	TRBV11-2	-	TGTGCCAGCAGCTTAGCGTGGGATGAAAAACTGTTTTTT	CASSLAWDEKLFF
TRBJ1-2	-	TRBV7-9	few	TGTGCCAGCAGCTTGGTCGAGGGAATGCAGGGCTACACCTTC	CASSLVEGMQGYTF
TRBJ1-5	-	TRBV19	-	TGTGCCAGTAGTATTTTTTTCGCGGGGGCTCAGCCCCAGCATTTT	CASSIFFAGAQPQHF
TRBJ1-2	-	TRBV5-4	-	TGTGCCAGCAGCATCAGGGTTGGCTATGGCTACACCTTC	CASSIRVGYGYTF
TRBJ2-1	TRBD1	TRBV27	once	TGTGCCAGCAGTGACCGGGACAGGGGCAACAATGAGCAGTTCTTC	CASSDRDRGNNEQFF
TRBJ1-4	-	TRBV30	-	TGTGCCTGGAGAATCGGTTATGAAAAACTGTTTTTT	CAWRIGYEKLFF
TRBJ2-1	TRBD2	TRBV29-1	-	TGCAGCGTTGAACCCTTGTCTAGCGGGAGCTATGAGCAGTTCTTC	CSVEPLSSGSYEQFF
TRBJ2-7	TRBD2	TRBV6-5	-	TGTGCCAGCAGTTACTCGGAGGGAGGGTACGAGCAGTACTTC	CASSYSEGGYEQYF
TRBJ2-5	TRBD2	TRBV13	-	TGTGCCAGCAGCTTAGGGGTTAGCGGGGCCCAAGAGACCCAGTACTTC	CASSLGVSGAQETQYF
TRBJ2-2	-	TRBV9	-	TGTGCCAGCAGCGCCGGTGGGAACACCGGGGAGCTGTTTTTT	CASSAGGNTGELFF
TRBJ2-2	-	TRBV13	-	TGTGCCAGCAGCTTAAATCAGGGTCCCGGGGAGCTGTTTTTT	CASSLNQGPGELFF
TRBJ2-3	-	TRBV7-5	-	TGTGCCAGAAGCTTTCGTGGCGAGGGCCTTAGCACAGATACGCAGTATTTT	CARSFRGEGLSTDTQYF
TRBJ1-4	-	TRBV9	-	TGTGCCAGCAGCTCGGGAGAGCGGGGTAATGAAAAACTGTTTTTT	CASSSGERGNEKLFF
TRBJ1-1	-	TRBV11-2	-	TGTGCCAGCAGCTTAGGAGACGCTGAAGCTTTCTTT	CASSLGDAEAFF
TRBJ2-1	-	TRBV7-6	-	TGTGCCAGCAGCTCCCCCGGGGGTCTCAACAATGAGCAGTTCTTC	CASSSPGGLNNEQFF
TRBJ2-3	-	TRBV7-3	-	TGTGCCAGCAGCCCCGGGGACTTGGGGATCACAGATACGCAGTATTTT	CASSPGDLGITDTQYF
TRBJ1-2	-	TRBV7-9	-	TGTGCCAGCACCGAAGCGTCGGTTAGTTGGGGCTACACCTTC	CASTEASVSWGYTF
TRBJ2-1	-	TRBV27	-	TGTGCCAGCACGAGCTCCTACAATGAGCAGTTCTTC	CASTSSYNEQFF
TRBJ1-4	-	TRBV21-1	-	TGTGCCAGCAGCAAAGCTCGCGCCGGCGACAGGGCAAATGAAAAACTGTTTTTT	CASSKARAGDRANEKLFF
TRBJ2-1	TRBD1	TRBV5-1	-	TGCGCCAGCAGCTTGTCAGGGGGCTACAATGAGCAGTTCTTC	CASSLSGGYNEQFF
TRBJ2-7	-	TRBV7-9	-	TGTGCCAGCAGCTTAGTCCCCCCGCGGGCCGGGGGTTACGAGCAGTACTTC	CASSLVPPRAGGYEQYF
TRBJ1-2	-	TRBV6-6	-	TGTGCCAGCAGTTACGGGGAAGGGTTTGATGGCTACACCTTC	CASSYGEGFDGYTF
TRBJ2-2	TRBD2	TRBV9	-	TGTGCCAGCAGCGTTACTAGCGGAACCGGGGAGCTGTTTTTT	CASSVTSGTGELFF
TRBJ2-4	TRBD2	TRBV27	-	TGTGCCAGCAGTACGAAGGAAACTAGCGTAGCCAAAAACATTCAGTACTTC	CASSTKETSVAKNIQYF
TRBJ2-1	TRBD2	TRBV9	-	TGTGCCAGCAGCGGGTCCGGCCGACTAGCGGGAACCTACAATGAGCAGTTCTTC	CASSGSGRLAGTYNEQFF
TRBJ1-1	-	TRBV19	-	TGTGCCAGTAGTGACCCGGGGTACATGAACACTGAAGCTTTCTTT	CASSDPGYMNTEAFF
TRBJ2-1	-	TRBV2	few	TGTGCCAGCAGTGCCGCCTCCTCCTACAATGAGCAGTTCTTC	CASSAASSYNEQFF
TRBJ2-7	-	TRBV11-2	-	TGTGCCAGCAGCCCGGACTCCGGGCCCTACGAGCAGTACTTC	CASSPDSGPYEQYF
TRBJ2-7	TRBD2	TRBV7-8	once	TGTGCCAGCAGCTTAGAGGGACTAGCGGGAGCCCCCTCCTACGAGCAGTACTTC	CASSLEGLAGAPSYEQYF
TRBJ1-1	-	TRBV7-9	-	TGTGCCAGCAGCCCAAACAGGAACACTGAAGCTTTCTTT	CASSPNRNTEAFF
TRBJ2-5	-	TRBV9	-	TGTGCCAGCAGTGCAAGAGGGAGTACGGGTGGGGAGACCCAGTACTTC	CASSARGSTGGETQYF
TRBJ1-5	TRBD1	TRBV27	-	TGTGCCAGCAGTCCCGGGACAGGGTATCAGCCCCAGCATTTT	CASSPGTGYQPQHF
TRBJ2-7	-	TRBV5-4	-	TGTGCCGGGAGGTCCGGGAGCTCCTACGAGCAGTACTTC	CAGRSGSSYEQYF
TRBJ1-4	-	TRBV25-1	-	TGTGCCAGCAGTGAGGGGTCCGGACATGAAAAACTGTTTTTT	CASSEGSGHEKLFF
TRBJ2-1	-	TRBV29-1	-	TGCAGCGGTGACAGCTACAATGAGCAGTTCTTC	CSGDSYNEQFF
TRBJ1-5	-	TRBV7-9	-	TGTGCCAGCATCCAAGCAAGTGCGAGGGGTAGAAGCAATCAGCCCCAGCATTTT	CASIQASARGRSNQPQHF
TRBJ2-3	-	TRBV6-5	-	TGTGCCAGCAGTTACTCGACACCGTCAACGCAGTATTTT	CASSYSTPSTQYF